A single T cell receptor (beta chain) is shown here with its context. Its antigen is currently unknown. Using immunoSEQ multiplex PCR, the repertoire was profiled, and TCRdb retains in-frame clones only, with some absent. The table has tens of thousands of clones, 80% to 90% seen once. Healthy controls were blood donor buffy coats. The CDR3 length is 18 residues. Germline assignment: CDR1 SGHRS and CDR2 YFSETQ. V dropped 2 bases and J dropped 4; count of bases not matched to a gene: 13. The entry originates in a study of STAT5B mutations in CD4+ large granular lymphocyte leukemia. General study results and limits: Higher CD4+ than CD8+ T-LGLL clonality might reflect small sample size.

Sequencing was carried out using CD4+ T cells from blood buffy coats. The chain joins TRBV5-1 to TRBJ1-2; TRBD1 matches at 11 bases. This TCR was recovered from a human donor in good health. The chain's CDR3 is CASSLVEWDRGYTYGYTF. In nucleotides, the CDR3 is TGCGCCAGCAGCTTAGTCGAATGGGACAGGGGGTACACCTATGGCTACACCTTC.